Only a few counts were recorded for the clone carrying this T cell receptor (beta chain). These data belong to a study of control samples from healthy donors and cancer patients. Using immunoSEQ multiplex PCR, the repertoire was profiled, and TCRdb retains in-frame clones only, with some absent. The sample includes 60,000 to 75,000 clones, approximately 86% of them seen just once. This clonotype was obtained from a man between 60 and 70 years old in good health. What was sequenced was blood.

The CDR3 protein is CASSLGDTYMNTEAFF. DNA of the CDR3: TGCGCCAGCAGCTTGGGGGACACCTACATGAACACTGAAGCTTTCTTT. The chain recombines TRBV5-1 with TRBJ1-1; a possible D gene is TRBD1 (6 bases). The ends were cut back, 0 bases at V and 0 bases at J, with 12 bases in the middle. Germline assignment: CDR1 SGHRS and CDR2 YFSETQ. The CDR3 contains 16 residues.